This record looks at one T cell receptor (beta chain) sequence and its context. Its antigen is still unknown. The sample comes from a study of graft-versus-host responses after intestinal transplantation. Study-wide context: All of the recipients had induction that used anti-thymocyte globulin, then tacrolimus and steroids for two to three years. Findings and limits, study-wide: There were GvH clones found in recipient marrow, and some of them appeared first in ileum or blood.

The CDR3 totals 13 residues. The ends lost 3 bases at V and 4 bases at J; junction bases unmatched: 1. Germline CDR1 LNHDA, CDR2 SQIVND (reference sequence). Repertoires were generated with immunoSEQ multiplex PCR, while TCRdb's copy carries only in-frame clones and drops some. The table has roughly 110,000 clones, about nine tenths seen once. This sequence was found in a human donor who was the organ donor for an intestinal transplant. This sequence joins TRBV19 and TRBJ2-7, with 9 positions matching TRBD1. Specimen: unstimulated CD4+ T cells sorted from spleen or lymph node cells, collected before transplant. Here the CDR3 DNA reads TGTGCCAGTAGTATCGGGACAGGGTACGAGCAGTACTTC. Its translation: CASSIGTGYEQYF.